Many counts were recorded for the clone carrying this TCR beta chain. Antigen specificity is unknown. This sample is drawn from a study of T cells after yellow fever vaccination. Study findings and constraints: Boosting was followed by the reappearance of most primary-vaccination clones (roughly 96% CD4, around 86% CD8).

J lost 4 bases, V lost 6 bases, and 4 bases had no gene match. This CDR3 spans 15 amino acids. Template switching with 5'RACE generated the TCR cDNA and added a universal primer site and UMIs. MiXCR, run by TCRdb on the 5' RACE reads, gives a single entry per CDR3 protein. The table lists about 260,000 distinct CDR3 sequences, roughly 5.6% of them singletons, with less than 3.5% in the top ten. This TCR derives from a man aged 18 to 30 who received the YFV17D yellow fever vaccine. Sequencing was performed on CD4+ T cells sorted from PBMCs, taken on the day of the yellow fever booster vaccination. The chain employs TRBV12-3 or TRBV12-4 and TRBJ2-3; 13 positions agree with TRBD2. The CDR3 DNA reads TGTGCCAGCAGGCGGGGACTAGCGGGGCCAGATACGCAGTATTTT. Protein sequence: CASRRGLAGPDTQYF.